The clone carrying this T cell receptor beta chain came up once. The antigen is unknown. The length of the CDR3 is 16 residues. Deletions cut 2 bases from V and 5 bases from J, with 18 bases between. Germline assignment: CDR1 SGHDN and CDR2 FVKESK. Assay: immunoSEQ multiplex PCR; the TCRdb copy retains only in-frame clones and omits some. The table shows tens of thousands of clones, with around 90% occurring only once. This specimen belongs to a study of lymphopenia after photon versus proton radiotherapy. Points from the study as a whole: After the lymphocyte nadir, photon-treated repertoires showed oligoclonal expansion, especially of CD8+ Temra cells.

The TCR sequence derives from a woman aged 40-49 years with cholangiocarcinoma. The sequencing used peripheral blood, collected from a patient treated with photon-based radiotherapy. The rearrangement uses TRBV14 and TRBJ1-1, with D possibly being TRBD1 (5 bases). The CDR3 loop is CASSQISRGRGTEAFF. The CDR3 region has the DNA TGTGCCAGCAGCCAAATATCGAGGGGCCGGGGTACTGAAGCTTTCTTT.